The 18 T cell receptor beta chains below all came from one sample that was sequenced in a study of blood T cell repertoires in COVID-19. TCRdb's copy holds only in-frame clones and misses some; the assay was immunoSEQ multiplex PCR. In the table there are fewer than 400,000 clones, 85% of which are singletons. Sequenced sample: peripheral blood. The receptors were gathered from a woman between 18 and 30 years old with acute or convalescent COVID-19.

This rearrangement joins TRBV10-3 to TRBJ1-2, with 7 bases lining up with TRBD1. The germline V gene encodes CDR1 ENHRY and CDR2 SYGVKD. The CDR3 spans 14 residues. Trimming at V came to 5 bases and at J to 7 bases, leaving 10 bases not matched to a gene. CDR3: CAISTGQVNGGYTF. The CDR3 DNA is TGTGCCATCAGTACAGGACAGGTCAATGGTGGCTACACCTTC.

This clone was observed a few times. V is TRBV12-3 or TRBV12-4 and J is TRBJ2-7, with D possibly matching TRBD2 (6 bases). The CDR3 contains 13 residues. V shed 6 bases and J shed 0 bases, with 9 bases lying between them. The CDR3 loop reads CASRGGLSYEQYF. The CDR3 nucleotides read TGTGCCAGCAGGGGGGGACTCTCCTACGAGCAGTACTTC.

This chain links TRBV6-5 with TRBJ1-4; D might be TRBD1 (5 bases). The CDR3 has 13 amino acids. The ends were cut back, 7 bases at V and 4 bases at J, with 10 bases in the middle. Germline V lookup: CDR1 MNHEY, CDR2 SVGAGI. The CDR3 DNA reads TGTGCCAGCACCTCAGACAGTAATGAAAAACTGTTTTTT. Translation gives CASTSDSNEKLFF.

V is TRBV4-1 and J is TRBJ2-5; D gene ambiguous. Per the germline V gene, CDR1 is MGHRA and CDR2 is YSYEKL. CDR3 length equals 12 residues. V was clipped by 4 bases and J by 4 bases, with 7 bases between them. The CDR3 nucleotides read TGCGCCAGCAGCCTGATCGGAGAGACCCAGTACTTC. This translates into CASSLIGETQYF.

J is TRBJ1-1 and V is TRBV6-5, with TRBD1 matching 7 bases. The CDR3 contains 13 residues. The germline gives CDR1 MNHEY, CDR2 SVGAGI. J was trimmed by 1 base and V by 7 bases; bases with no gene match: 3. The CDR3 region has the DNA TGTGCCAGCATAGGGACAGAGAACACTGAAGCTTTCTTT. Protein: CASIGTENTEAFF.

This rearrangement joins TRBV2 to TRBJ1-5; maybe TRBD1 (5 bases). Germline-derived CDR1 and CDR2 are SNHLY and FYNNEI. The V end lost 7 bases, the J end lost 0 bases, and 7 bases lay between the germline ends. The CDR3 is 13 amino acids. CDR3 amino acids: CASKTDSNQPQHF. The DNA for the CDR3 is TGTGCCAGCAAGACAGATAGCAATCAGCCCCAGCATTTT.

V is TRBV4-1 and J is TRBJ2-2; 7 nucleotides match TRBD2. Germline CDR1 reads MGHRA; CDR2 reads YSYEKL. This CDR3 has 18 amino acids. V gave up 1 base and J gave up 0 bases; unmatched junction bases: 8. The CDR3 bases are TGCGCCAGCAGCCAAGCATCTAGCGGATCTACGAACACCGGGGAGCTGTTTTTT. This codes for CASSQASSGSTNTGELFF.

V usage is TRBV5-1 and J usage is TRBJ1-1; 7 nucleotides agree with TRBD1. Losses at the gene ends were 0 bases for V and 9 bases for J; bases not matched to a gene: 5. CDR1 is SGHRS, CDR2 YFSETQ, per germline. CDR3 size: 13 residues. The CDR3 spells CASSLEDRSKAFF. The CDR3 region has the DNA TGCGCCAGCAGCTTGGAGGACAGGAGTAAAGCTTTCTTT.

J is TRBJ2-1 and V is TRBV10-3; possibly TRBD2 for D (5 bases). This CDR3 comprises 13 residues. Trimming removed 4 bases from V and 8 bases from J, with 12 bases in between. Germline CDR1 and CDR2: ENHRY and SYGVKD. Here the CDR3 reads CAISGTGSDEQFF. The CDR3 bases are TGTGCCATCAGTGGAACTGGTAGCGATGAGCAGTTCTTC.

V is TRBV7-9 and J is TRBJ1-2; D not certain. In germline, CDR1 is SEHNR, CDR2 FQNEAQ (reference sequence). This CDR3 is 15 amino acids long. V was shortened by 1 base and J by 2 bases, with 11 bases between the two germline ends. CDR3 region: CASSLGVSGNYGYTF. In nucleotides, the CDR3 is TGTGCCAGCAGCTTAGGAGTGAGCGGAAACTATGGCTACACCTTC.

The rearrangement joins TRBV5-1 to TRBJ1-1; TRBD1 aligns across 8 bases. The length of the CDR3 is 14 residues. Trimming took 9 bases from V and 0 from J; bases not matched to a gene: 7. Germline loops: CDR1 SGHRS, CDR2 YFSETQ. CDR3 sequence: CATRQGFMNTEAFF. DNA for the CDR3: TGCGCCACGCGACAGGGGTTCATGAACACTGAAGCTTTCTTT.

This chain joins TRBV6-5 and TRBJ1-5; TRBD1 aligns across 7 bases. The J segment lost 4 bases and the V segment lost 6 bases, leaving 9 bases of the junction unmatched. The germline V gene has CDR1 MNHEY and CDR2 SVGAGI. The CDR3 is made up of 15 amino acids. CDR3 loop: CASSSRQGANQPQHF. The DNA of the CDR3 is TGTGCCAGCAGCAGTCGACAGGGAGCTAATCAGCCCCAGCATTTT.

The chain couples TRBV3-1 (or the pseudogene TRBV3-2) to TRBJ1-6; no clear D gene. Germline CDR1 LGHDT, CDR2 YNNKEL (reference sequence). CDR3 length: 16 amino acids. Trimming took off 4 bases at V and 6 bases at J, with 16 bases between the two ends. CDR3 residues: CASSPPWGGSNSPLHF. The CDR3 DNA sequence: TGTGCCAGCAGCCCCCCGTGGGGAGGTAGTAATTCACCCCTCCACTTT.

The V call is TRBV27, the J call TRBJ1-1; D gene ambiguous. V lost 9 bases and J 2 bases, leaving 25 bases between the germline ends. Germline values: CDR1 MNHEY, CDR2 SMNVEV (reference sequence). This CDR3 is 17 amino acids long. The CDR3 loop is CASSKVILEGLNTEAFF. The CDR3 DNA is TGTGCCAGTAGTAAGGTCATACTCGAGGGTTTAAACACTGAAGCTTTCTTT.

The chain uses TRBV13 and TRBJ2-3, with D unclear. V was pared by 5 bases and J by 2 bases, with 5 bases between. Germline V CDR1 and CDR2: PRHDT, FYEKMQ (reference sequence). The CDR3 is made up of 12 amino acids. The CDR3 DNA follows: TGTGCCAGCAGCCCCTTCACAGATACGCAGTATTTT. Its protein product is CASSPFTDTQYF.

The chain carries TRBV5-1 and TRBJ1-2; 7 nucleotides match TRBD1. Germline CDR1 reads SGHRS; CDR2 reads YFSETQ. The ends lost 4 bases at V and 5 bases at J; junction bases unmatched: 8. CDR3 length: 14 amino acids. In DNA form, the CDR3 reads TGCGCCAGCAGCGCTACCGGGACAGTTTATGGCTACACCTTC. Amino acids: CASSATGTVYGYTF.

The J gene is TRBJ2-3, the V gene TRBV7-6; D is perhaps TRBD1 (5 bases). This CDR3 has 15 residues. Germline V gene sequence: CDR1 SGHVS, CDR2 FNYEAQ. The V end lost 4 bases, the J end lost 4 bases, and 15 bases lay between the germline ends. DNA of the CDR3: TGTGCCAGCAGCTCGTGGGTTTGGGGCCCAGATACGCAGTATTTT. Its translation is CASSSWVWGPDTQYF.

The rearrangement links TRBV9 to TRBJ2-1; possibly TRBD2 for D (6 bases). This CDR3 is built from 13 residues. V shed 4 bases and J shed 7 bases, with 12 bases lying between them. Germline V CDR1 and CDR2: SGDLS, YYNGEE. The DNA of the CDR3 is TGTGCCAGCAGCCCATTAGGAGGGAATGAGCAGTTCTTC. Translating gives CASSPLGGNEQFF.